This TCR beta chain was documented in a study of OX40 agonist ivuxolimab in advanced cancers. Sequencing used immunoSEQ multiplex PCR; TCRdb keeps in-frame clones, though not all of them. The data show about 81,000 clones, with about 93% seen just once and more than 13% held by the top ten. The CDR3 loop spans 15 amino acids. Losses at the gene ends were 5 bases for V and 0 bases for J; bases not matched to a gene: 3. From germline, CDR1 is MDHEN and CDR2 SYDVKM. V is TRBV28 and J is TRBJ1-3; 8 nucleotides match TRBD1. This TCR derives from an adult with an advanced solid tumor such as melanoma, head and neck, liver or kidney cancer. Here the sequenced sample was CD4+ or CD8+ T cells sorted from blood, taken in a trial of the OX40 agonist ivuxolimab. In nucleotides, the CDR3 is TGTGCCAGCAGTGACAGGGGCGACTCTGGAAACACCATATATTTT. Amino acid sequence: CASSDRGDSGNTIYF.